The clone carrying this TCR beta chain is labeled medium-sized (0.01 to 0.1%). The data belong to a study of blood T cell repertoires in COVID-19. The wider study: From the United States, Italy and Spain came samples of acute and convalescent COVID-19.

The participants were between about 18 and 89 years old and came from under 25 US areas. Which cohort a participant joined came from the clinical history participants gave. As processed by the authors: From reference gene primer amplification, estimates of nucleated cell counts were derived. Profiling relied on immunoSEQ multiplex PCR, and the TCRdb table lists in-frame clones only, not all of them. The V and J calls and clone size come from that table; D and trimming were worked out from the DNA. In the table there are over 250,000 clones, 80% to 90% of which are singletons. V gave up 5 bases and J gave up 8 bases, with 28 bases separating them. The CDR3 is 18 residues long. Per germline, CDR1 SGHVS and CDR2 FQNEAQ.

What was sequenced was PBMCs or T cells enriched from blood (not recorded which). The receptor comes from a man aged 25 to 40 with acute COVID-19. The rearrangement links TRBV7-8 to TRBJ2-1, with TRBD1 as a possible D gene (5 bases). The CDR3 bases are TGTGCCAGCAGCCGACCCTTGGCCGGCAGGGTGAATAGCCATGAGCAGTTCTTC. Its translation: CASSRPLAGRVNSHEQFF. Based on the CDR3 plus reference TRBV7-8 and TRBJ2-1, the full variable domain is GAGVSQSPRYKVAKRGQDVALRCDPISGHVSLFWYQQALGQGPEFLTYFQNEAQLDKSGLPSDRFFAERPEGSVSTLKIQRTQQEDSAVYLCASSRPLAGRVNSHEQFFGPGTRLTVL.